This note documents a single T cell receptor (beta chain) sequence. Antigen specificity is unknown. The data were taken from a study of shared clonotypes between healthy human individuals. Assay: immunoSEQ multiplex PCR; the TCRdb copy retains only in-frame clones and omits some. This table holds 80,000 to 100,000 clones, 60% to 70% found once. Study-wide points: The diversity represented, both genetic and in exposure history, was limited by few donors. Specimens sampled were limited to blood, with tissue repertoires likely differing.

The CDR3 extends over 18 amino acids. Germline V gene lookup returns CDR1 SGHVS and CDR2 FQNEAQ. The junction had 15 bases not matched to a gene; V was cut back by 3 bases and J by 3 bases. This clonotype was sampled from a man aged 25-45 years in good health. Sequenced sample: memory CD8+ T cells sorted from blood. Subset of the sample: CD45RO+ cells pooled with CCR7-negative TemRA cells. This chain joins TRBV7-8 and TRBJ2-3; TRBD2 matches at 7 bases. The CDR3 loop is CASSFELGRLAQTDTQYF. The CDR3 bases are TGTGCCAGCAGCTTCGAATTAGGGAGACTAGCCCAAACAGATACGCAGTATTTT.